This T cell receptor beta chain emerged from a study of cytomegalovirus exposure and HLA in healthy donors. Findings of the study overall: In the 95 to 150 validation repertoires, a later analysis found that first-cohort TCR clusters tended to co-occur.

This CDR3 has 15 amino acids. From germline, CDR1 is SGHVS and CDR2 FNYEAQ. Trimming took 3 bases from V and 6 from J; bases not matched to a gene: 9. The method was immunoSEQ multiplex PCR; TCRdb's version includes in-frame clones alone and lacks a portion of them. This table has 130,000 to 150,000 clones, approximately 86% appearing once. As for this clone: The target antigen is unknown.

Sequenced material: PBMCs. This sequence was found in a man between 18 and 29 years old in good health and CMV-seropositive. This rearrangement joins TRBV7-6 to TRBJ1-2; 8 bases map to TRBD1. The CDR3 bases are TGTGCCAGCAGCTTTATGCCCTCGACAGGGGATGGCTACACCTTC. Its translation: CASSFMPSTGDGYTF.